This TCR beta chain was sequenced during a study of T cell repertoires in cytomegalovirus infection. The CDR3 loop spans 12 amino acids. Trimming stripped 5 bases from V and 2 bases from J, with 4 bases between. In germline, CDR1 is SEHNR, CDR2 FQNEAQ (reference sequence). MiXCR, applied by TCRdb to the reads, yields one record per CDR3 protein. The sample lists 250,000 to 400,000 distinct CDR3 sequences, roughly 25% occurring once. Study-wide points: Of the TCR beta families, the public ones yielded a cumulative frequency that identified carriers of CMV plus the relevant HLA.

This clonotype was detected only a few times. The antigen remains unidentified. This specimen consisted of cultured PBMCs, obtained from culture after CMV antigen stimulation. The receptor was derived from a human donor in good health (CMV status not recorded). Some clones in this sample may be carry-over from other donors' samples. This sequence joins TRBV7-9 and TRBJ2-1; D uncertain. In DNA form, the CDR3 reads TGTGCCAGCAGCACAGCCTACAATGAGCAGTTCTTC. Amino acid sequence: CASSTAYNEQFF.